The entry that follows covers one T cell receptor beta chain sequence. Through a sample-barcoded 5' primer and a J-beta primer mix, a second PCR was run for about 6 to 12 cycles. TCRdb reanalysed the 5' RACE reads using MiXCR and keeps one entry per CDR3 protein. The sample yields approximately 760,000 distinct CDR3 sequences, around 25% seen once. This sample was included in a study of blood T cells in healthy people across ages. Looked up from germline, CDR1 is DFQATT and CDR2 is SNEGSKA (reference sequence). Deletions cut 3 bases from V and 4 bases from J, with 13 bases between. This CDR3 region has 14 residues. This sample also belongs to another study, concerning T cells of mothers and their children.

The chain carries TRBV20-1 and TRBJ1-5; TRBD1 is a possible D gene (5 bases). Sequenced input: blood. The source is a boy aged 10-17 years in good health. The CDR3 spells CSASRTEGNQPQHF. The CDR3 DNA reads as TGCAGTGCTAGCCGCACCGAGGGGAATCAGCCCCAGCATTTT.